Listed here are 8 T cell receptor beta chains from one sample, sequenced in a study of resident and recirculating memory T cells in vitiligo. Assay: immunoSEQ multiplex PCR; the TCRdb copy retains only in-frame clones and omits some. Of more than 65,000 clones in the sample, 80% to 95% are singletons; the top ten hold just under 5%. Sequencing was carried out using blood. The receptors come from a male donor with vitiligo.

The rearrangement links TRBV28 to TRBJ2-7; 8 bases are a match to TRBD2. The ends lost 2 bases at V and 6 bases at J; junction bases unmatched: 6. The CDR3 has 14 amino acids. Germline CDR1 MDHEN, CDR2 SYDVKM. The DNA of the CDR3 is TGTGCCAGCAGTTTAATCCTAGCGGGTCTCGAGCAGTACTTC. Translating it yields CASSLILAGLEQYF. Based on the CDR3 plus reference TRBV28 and TRBJ2-7, the full variable domain is DVKVTQSSRYLVKRTGEKVFLECVQDMDHENMFWYRQDPGLGLRLIYFSYDVKMKEKGDIPEGYSVSREKKERFSLILESASTNQTSMYLCASSLILAGLEQYFGPGTRLTVT.

The chain links TRBV7-9 to TRBJ1-2; possibly TRBD1 for D (5 bases). V dropped 5 bases and J dropped 6 bases, with 13 bases sitting between them. The CDR3 runs 13 residues. CDR1 and CDR2 (germline): SEHNR, FQNEAQ (reference sequence). The CDR3 sequence is CASSPLGGDGYTF. The CDR3 nucleotides read TGTGCCAGCAGCCCCCTGGGAGGGGATGGCTACACCTTC.

The rearrangement joins TRBV6-1 to TRBJ2-7; D is possibly TRBD1 (6 bases). The CDR3 has 12 residues. The V gene lost 7 bases and the J gene lost 1 base, with 8 bases spanning the gap. CDR1 MNHNS and CDR2 SASEGT come from the germline V gene. CDR3 bases: TGTGCCAGCATACAGGGTTCCTACGAGCAGTACTTC. It yields the protein CASIQGSYEQYF.

The count of this clone is one. The V call is TRBV4-1, the J call TRBJ2-5; the D gene is possibly TRBD1 (5 bases). The CDR3 totals 14 residues. Germline-derived CDR1 and CDR2 are MGHRA and YSYEKL. V lost 2 bases to trimming and J lost 3 bases, with 10 bases between them. CDR3 coding DNA: TGCGCCAGCAGCCAAAGGGGTGACGAAGAGACCCAGTACTTC. This sequence encodes CASSQRGDEETQYF.

The CDR3 DNA follows: TGTGCCAGCAGTTTCCCACAGGGGGAGGGAGAGACCCAGTACTTC. Amino acids: CASSFPQGEGETQYF. V is TRBV28 and J is TRBJ2-5, with D possibly TRBD1 on 8 matching bases. V was trimmed by 3 bases and J by 4 bases, leaving 15 bases between them. The CDR3 is 15 amino acids. Germline V CDR1 and CDR2: MDHEN, SYDVKM.

The V gene is TRBV28, the J gene TRBJ2-1; D gene ambiguous. Germline lookup yields CDR1 MDHEN and CDR2 SYDVKM. The CDR3 is made up of 14 amino acids. V lost 10 bases and J 0 bases, leaving 13 bases between the germline ends. This chain's CDR3 is CATETESSYNEQFF. The CDR3 nucleotides are TGTGCCACCGAAACAGAGAGCTCCTACAATGAGCAGTTCTTC.

The J gene is TRBJ2-7, the V gene TRBV4-3; possible D gene TRBD2, 6 bases. Germline V gene sequence: CDR1 LGHNA, CDR2 YSLEER. The CDR3 totals 16 residues. V was shortened by 2 bases and J by 2 bases, with 16 bases between the two germline ends. CDR3 loop: CASSQSWSDYAYEQYF. The CDR3 DNA is TGCGCCAGCAGCCAATCGTGGTCGGACTATGCCTACGAGCAGTACTTC.

The chain employs TRBV27 and TRBJ1-5; TRBD1 might be the D (6 bases). Trimming removed 2 bases from V and 2 bases from J, with 16 bases in between. The germline V gene has CDR1 MNHEY and CDR2 SMNVEV (reference sequence). The CDR3 contains 17 residues. The CDR3 bases are TGTGCCAGCAGTTTAGGGGGCGGGGGGCGAGGCAATCAGCCCCAGCATTTT. Protein sequence: CASSLGGGGRGNQPQHF.